This entry lists 3 T cell receptor beta chains sequenced from one sample in a study of CD8 T cells in Susac syndrome. Random hexamers were used to reverse transcribe roughly 0.45 to 1 ug of RNA. TCRdb processed the immunoSEQ multiplex PCR reads anew with MiXCR; each CDR3 protein has one entry. The sample includes about 190,000 distinct CDR3 sequences, roughly 90% of them seen just once. The sequencing input was CD4+ T cells from PBMCs. These receptors were obtained from a human donor with Susac syndrome.

The count of this clonotype is one. The chain uses TRBV5-1 and TRBJ1-1; no clear D. This CDR3 contains 15 residues. The ends were cut back, 5 bases at V and 0 bases at J, with 14 bases in the middle. CDR1 SGHRS and CDR2 YFSETQ come from the germline V gene. CDR3 in amino acids: CASRTLNAVNTEAFF. Here the CDR3 DNA reads TGCGCCAGCAGGACACTCAACGCAGTGAACACTGAAGCTTTCTTT.

This rearrangement joins TRBV5-1 to TRBJ1-1; no reliable D call. The CDR3 consists of 13 residues. Germline CDR1 is SGHRS and CDR2 is YFSETQ. V was clipped by 2 bases and J by 3 bases, with 8 bases between them. CDR3 sequence: CASSFRVDTEAFF. Written as DNA, the CDR3 is TGCGCCAGCAGCTTTCGGGTAGACACTGAAGCTTTCTTT.

This clonotype was counted once. The chain recombines TRBV20-1 with TRBJ2-1; 7 nucleotides agree with TRBD1. The CDR3 runs 17 residues. J was trimmed by 1 base and V by 1 base; bases with no gene match: 10. Germline V gives CDR1 DFQATT, CDR2 SNEGSKA (reference sequence). CDR3 sequence reads: CSARGFSRDRSYNEQFF. The CDR3 bases are TGCAGTGCTAGAGGTTTTTCACGGGACAGATCCTACAATGAGCAGTTCTTC.